This section outlines one TCR beta chain sequence together with its context. This record belongs to a study of blood T cell repertoires in COVID-19. Per germline, CDR1 SGHTA and CDR2 FQGNSA. The CDR3 consists of 11 residues. Trimming cost V 5 bases and J 8 bases, with 9 bases left between them. Repertoires were generated with immunoSEQ multiplex PCR, while TCRdb's copy carries only in-frame clones and drops some. Among about 92,000 clones listed, 55% to 80% were seen once. This sequence was found in a woman aged 60-75 years in a cohort sampled during active or convalescent COVID-19. Sequencing was done on a sample of peripheral blood. The chain couples TRBV7-2 to TRBJ1-1; D uncertain. CDR3 sequence: CASSPGVEAFF. In DNA, the CDR3 is TGTGCCAGCAGCCCCGGGGTCGAAGCTTTCTTT.